Listed below are T cell receptor beta chains from one sample, sequenced in a study of vaccination and CD4 T cells after COVID-19. Each CDR3 protein is one row after TCRdb ran MiXCR on the PCR reads. Of about 16,000 distinct CDR3 sequences in the sample, 45% to 65% were seen once. These receptors are not linked to any known antigen. Sequenced sample: CD4+ T cells from blood, cultured in vitro. These receptors all stem from a human donor who had recovered from COVID-19. CDR3s include the opening cysteine and the closing phenylalanine or tryptophan. Fields, in order: V gene, D gene, clone size, J gene, CDR3 protein, CDR3 DNA. The D gene is left open where the match is weak. The size entry is marked missing in some rows and otherwise reads once, few, many or a size class.

v_call: TRBV20-1; d_call: TRBD2; clone_size: NA; j_call: TRBJ2-1; cdr3_aa: CSAAPGTRLSSSYNEQFF; cdr3_nt: TGCAGTGCTGCCCCCGGGACTAGGTTATCGAGCTCCTACAATGAGCAGTTCTTC
v_call: TRBV5-1; d_call: TRBD2; clone_size: NA; j_call: TRBJ2-2; cdr3_aa: CASSLGYALAGGYINTGELFF; cdr3_nt: TGCGCCAGCAGCTTGGGCTATGCCCTAGCGGGAGGATATATCAACACCGGGGAGCTGTTTTTT
v_call: TRBV10-2; d_call: TRBD2; clone_size: NA; j_call: TRBJ2-7; cdr3_aa: CASGGLAGALGEQYF; cdr3_nt: TGCGCCAGCGGAGGACTAGCGGGAGCGCTCGGCGAGCAGTACTTC
v_call: TRBV14; d_call: NA; clone_size: medium-sized; j_call: TRBJ1-1; cdr3_aa: CASSQSAFSEAFF; cdr3_nt: TGTGCCAGCAGCCAATCCGCGTTTTCGGAAGCTTTCTTT
v_call: TRBV7-8; d_call: NA; clone_size: NA; j_call: TRBJ1-5; cdr3_aa: CASSLGRGGADNQPQHF; cdr3_nt: TGTGCCAGCAGCTTAGGGAGGGGGGGAGCCGACAATCAGCCCCAGCATTTT
v_call: TRBV19; d_call: NA; clone_size: NA; j_call: TRBJ2-1; cdr3_aa: CASSISGSGLYNEQFF; cdr3_nt: TGTGCCAGTAGTATTTCCGGGAGCGGCTTGTACAATGAGCAGTTCTTC
v_call: TRBV24-1; d_call: TRBD1; clone_size: few; j_call: TRBJ2-4; cdr3_aa: CATSDWTGGNENIQYF; cdr3_nt: TGTGCCACCAGTGATTGGACAGGGGGCAACGAAAACATTCAGTACTTC
v_call: TRBV28; d_call: TRBD2; clone_size: NA; j_call: TRBJ2-7; cdr3_aa: CASSILTSGSSYEQYF; cdr3_nt: TGTGCCAGCAGTATCCTGACTAGCGGGAGCTCCTACGAGCAGTACTTC
v_call: TRBV11-1; d_call: NA; clone_size: once; j_call: TRBJ2-5; cdr3_aa: CASSLGTDEETQYF; cdr3_nt: TGTGCCAGCAGCTTAGGTACAGATGAAGAGACCCAGTACTTC
v_call: TRBV19; d_call: NA; clone_size: few; j_call: TRBJ2-5; cdr3_aa: CASSIGAARQETQYF; cdr3_nt: TGTGCCAGTAGTATAGGCGCGGCCAGACAAGAGACCCAGTACTTC
v_call: TRBV27; d_call: NA; clone_size: few; j_call: TRBJ1-2; cdr3_aa: CASSLTGPTNYGYTF; cdr3_nt: TGTGCCAGCAGTCTAACAGGACCCACTAACTATGGCTACACCTTC
v_call: TRBV20-1; d_call: TRBD1; clone_size: NA; j_call: TRBJ2-2; cdr3_aa: CSARVGDRVNTGELFF; cdr3_nt: TGCAGTGCTAGAGTGGGGGACAGAGTGAACACCGGGGAGCTGTTTTTT
v_call: TRBV19; d_call: NA; clone_size: NA; j_call: TRBJ2-2; cdr3_aa: CASSMGQGFTGELFF; cdr3_nt: TGTGCCAGTAGTATGGGGCAGGGGTTCACTGGGGAGCTGTTTTTT
v_call: TRBV20-1; d_call: TRBD2; clone_size: NA; j_call: TRBJ2-7; cdr3_aa: CSAGSTSIWDEQYF; cdr3_nt: TGCAGTGCTGGCTCGACTAGCATTTGGGACGAGCAGTACTTC
v_call: TRBV11-2; d_call: TRBD1; clone_size: few; j_call: TRBJ1-2; cdr3_aa: CASSLNRGGYGYTF; cdr3_nt: TGTGCCAGCAGCTTAAACAGGGGCGGTTATGGCTACACCTTC
v_call: TRBV20-1; d_call: NA; clone_size: few; j_call: TRBJ1-1; cdr3_aa: CSAPQRNTEAFF; cdr3_nt: TGCAGTGCTCCACAGAGGAACACTGAAGCTTTCTTT
v_call: TRBV24-1; d_call: NA; clone_size: few; j_call: TRBJ2-5; cdr3_aa: CATSDSLETQYF; cdr3_nt: TGTGCCACCAGTGATTCCCTTGAGACCCAGTACTTC
v_call: TRBV20-1; d_call: TRBD2; clone_size: large; j_call: TRBJ2-5; cdr3_aa: CSAISGGPQRRETQYF; cdr3_nt: TGCAGTGCTATATCGGGAGGCCCTCAACGGCGGGAGACCCAGTACTTC
v_call: TRBV7-2; d_call: TRBD2; clone_size: NA; j_call: TRBJ2-5; cdr3_aa: CASSSSGRAEETQYF; cdr3_nt: TGTGCCAGCAGCTCTAGCGGGAGGGCCGAGGAGACCCAGTACTTC
v_call: TRBV20-1; d_call: NA; clone_size: NA; j_call: TRBJ2-7; cdr3_aa: CSAHPSGPGEQYF; cdr3_nt: TGCAGTGCTCACCCCTCGGGGCCGGGGGAGCAGTACTTC
v_call: TRBV6-1; d_call: NA; clone_size: medium-sized; j_call: TRBJ1-5; cdr3_aa: CATAGRLVVQPQHF; cdr3_nt: TGTGCCACAGCAGGACGGCTCGTAGTTCAGCCCCAGCATTTT
v_call: TRBV7-3; d_call: NA; clone_size: NA; j_call: TRBJ2-5; cdr3_aa: CASSRLGTQYF; cdr3_nt: TGTGCCAGCAGCCGCCTCGGGACCCAGTACTTC
v_call: TRBV7-3; d_call: NA; clone_size: few; j_call: TRBJ2-2; cdr3_aa: CASSNSLANTGELFF; cdr3_nt: TGTGCCAGCAGCAATTCTTTAGCGAACACCGGGGAGCTGTTTTTT
v_call: TRBV30; d_call: TRBD1; clone_size: NA; j_call: TRBJ2-6; cdr3_aa: CAWNPRTGSGANVLTF; cdr3_nt: TGTGCCTGGAATCCACGGACAGGATCTGGGGCCAACGTCCTGACTTTC
v_call: TRBV6-1; d_call: NA; clone_size: NA; j_call: TRBJ2-6; cdr3_aa: CASSREVISGANVLTF; cdr3_nt: TGTGCCAGCAGTCGTGAGGTTATCTCTGGGGCCAACGTCCTGACTTTC
v_call: TRBV6-1; d_call: TRBD1; clone_size: few; j_call: TRBJ1-2; cdr3_aa: CASIGTANYGYTF; cdr3_nt: TGTGCCAGCATTGGGACAGCCAACTATGGCTACACCTTC
v_call: TRBV20-1; d_call: NA; clone_size: NA; j_call: TRBJ1-1; cdr3_aa: CSVGITDTEAFF; cdr3_nt: TGCAGCGTCGGGATAACAGACACTGAAGCTTTCTTT
v_call: TRBV19; d_call: NA; clone_size: NA; j_call: TRBJ2-1; cdr3_aa: CASSSPGSYNEQFF; cdr3_nt: TGTGCCAGTAGTAGCCCGGGCTCCTACAATGAGCAGTTCTTC
v_call: TRBV7-3; d_call: NA; clone_size: NA; j_call: TRBJ1-1; cdr3_aa: CASSPWAGTEAFF; cdr3_nt: TGTGCCAGCAGCCCCTGGGCGGGCACTGAAGCTTTCTTT
v_call: TRBV29-1; d_call: NA; clone_size: NA; j_call: TRBJ1-2; cdr3_aa: CSVVLWESGYTF; cdr3_nt: TGCAGCGTTGTGTTATGGGAGAGCGGCTACACCTTC
v_call: TRBV20-1; d_call: NA; clone_size: NA; j_call: TRBJ2-3; cdr3_aa: CSASPLPYSGRTEGPDTQYF; cdr3_nt: TGCAGTGCTAGTCCCCTCCCTTATAGCGGCCGAACGGAGGGGCCAGATACGCAGTATTTT
v_call: TRBV23-1; d_call: TRBD1; clone_size: few; j_call: TRBJ1-5; cdr3_aa: CASIPPFLLVRGPQPQHF; cdr3_nt: TGCGCCAGCATCCCCCCTTTCCTGCTAGTCAGGGGGCCACAGCCCCAGCATTTT
v_call: TRBV28; d_call: NA; clone_size: NA; j_call: TRBJ1-2; cdr3_aa: CATMTGGAGYGYTF; cdr3_nt: TGTGCCACCATGACGGGGGGCGCTGGCTATGGCTACACCTTC
v_call: TRBV30; d_call: TRBD1; clone_size: NA; j_call: TRBJ1-6; cdr3_aa: CAWSLELAGGSPLHF; cdr3_nt: TGTGCCTGGAGCCTCGAGCTGGCAGGGGGCTCACCCCTCCACTTT
v_call: TRBV27; d_call: TRBD1; clone_size: NA; j_call: TRBJ1-5; cdr3_aa: CASSFRGQGEHQPQHF; cdr3_nt: TGTGCCAGCAGTTTTCGGGGACAGGGAGAACATCAGCCCCAGCATTTT
v_call: TRBV30; d_call: NA; clone_size: few; j_call: TRBJ1-2; cdr3_aa: CAWSTPDGIYGYTF; cdr3_nt: TGTGCCTGGAGTACCCCGGACGGGATTTATGGCTACACCTTC
v_call: TRBV27; d_call: NA; clone_size: NA; j_call: TRBJ1-1; cdr3_aa: CASIQGAGYGNTEAFF; cdr3_nt: TGTGCCAGCATCCAAGGGGCAGGGTACGGGAACACTGAAGCTTTCTTT
v_call: TRBV20-1; d_call: TRBD2; clone_size: NA; j_call: TRBJ2-3; cdr3_aa: CSASPRETAYTDTQYF; cdr3_nt: TGCAGTGCTAGCCCGCGGGAGACCGCCTACACAGATACGCAGTATTTT
v_call: TRBV7-9; d_call: NA; clone_size: few; j_call: TRBJ1-6; cdr3_aa: CASRQGHNSPLHF; cdr3_nt: TGTGCCAGCAGACAGGGCCATAATTCACCCCTCCACTTT
v_call: TRBV4-1; d_call: TRBD1; clone_size: NA; j_call: TRBJ1-1; cdr3_aa: CASSQVVETGGQAFF; cdr3_nt: TGCGCCAGCAGCCAAGTGGTGGAGACAGGGGGGCAAGCTTTCTTT
v_call: TRBV27; d_call: TRBD1; clone_size: few; j_call: TRBJ1-5; cdr3_aa: CASSPATTGYNQPQHF; cdr3_nt: TGTGCCAGCAGTCCCGCTACGACAGGGTACAATCAGCCCCAGCATTTT